Below are 24 T cell receptor beta chains sequenced from a single sample in a study of cytomegalovirus exposure and HLA in healthy donors. Both 60 Vbeta primers and 13 Jbeta primers went into the PCR. Clones were read by immunoSEQ multiplex PCR, and TCRdb kept only the in-frame ones, dropping some. The sample gives roughly 170,000 clones, around 80% of which show up once; around 1.2% is in the top ten. The sequenced sample consisted of PBMCs. Receptors were obtained from a girl aged 2 to 9 in good health and CMV-seropositive.

The chain carries TRBV6-6 and TRBJ2-2, with D possibly TRBD2 on 5 matching bases. The germline V gene encodes CDR1 MNHNY and CDR2 SVGAGI (reference sequence). This CDR3 comprises 16 residues. Trimming shortened V by 0 bases and J by 1 base, and 9 bases separated the two germline ends. DNA for the CDR3: TGTGCCAGCAGTTACTCGGACGGGGAGAACACCGGGGAGCTGTTTTTT. It yields the protein CASSYSDGENTGELFF.

The chain employs TRBV6-6 and TRBJ2-5; D possibly corresponds to TRBD2 (6 bases). This CDR3 is 14 amino acids long. The V end lost 2 bases, the J end lost 7 bases, and 14 bases lay between the germline ends. Germline V gene data show CDR1 as MNHNY and CDR2 as SVGAGI (reference sequence). CDR3 sequence: CASSYPRDLLTQYF. For the CDR3, the DNA is TGTGCCAGCAGTTACCCTCGGGACTTGTTGACCCAGTACTTC.

This chain links TRBV9 with TRBJ1-3; D is ambiguous. CDR1 and CDR2 (germline): SGDLS, YYNGEE. Trimming cost V 2 bases and J 2 bases, with 17 bases left between them. The CDR3 runs 17 residues. The CDR3 nucleotides read TGTGCCAGCAGCGTCTCGATGGTAAGAGGTGCTGGAAACACCATATATTTT. Translating gives CASSVSMVRGAGNTIYF.

This chain uses TRBV11-3 with TRBJ1-1; 7 nucleotides match TRBD1. V lost 6 bases and J lost 3; bases outside the gene matches: 4. Germline V gives CDR1 SGHNT, CDR2 YENEEA. This CDR3 spans 13 amino acids. For the CDR3, the DNA is TGTGCCAGCAGTCCCAGGGGGGACACTGAAGCTTTCTTT. Its translation: CASSPRGDTEAFF.

This clone was observed a single time. The V gene is TRBV19, the J gene TRBJ1-1, with no clear D. The V and J ends lost 8 bases and 11 bases respectively, with 18 bases between them. CDR1 and CDR2 (germline): LNHDA, SQIVND (reference sequence). The CDR3 is 12 residues long. CDR3 in amino acids: CASLQYDMAAFF. The CDR3 nucleotides read TGTGCCAGTCTCCAATATGACATGGCTGCTTTCTTT.

Concerning this clone: The same CDR3 is also encoded by other DNA sequences in this sample. The chain carries TRBV9 and TRBJ2-3; D remains unclear. The germline V gene has CDR1 SGDLS and CDR2 YYNGEE. The CDR3 consists of 14 residues. The ends were cut back, 0 bases at V and 2 bases at J, with 7 bases in the middle. CDR3 sequence reads: CASSVGLTTDTQYF. In DNA form, the CDR3 reads TGTGCCAGCAGCGTAGGACTTACCACAGATACGCAGTATTTT. Using reference TRBV9 and TRBJ2-3 for the parts outside the CDR3, the full variable domain is DSGVTQTPKHLITATGQRVTLRCSPRSGDLSVYWYQQSLDQGLQFLIQYYNGEERAKGNILERFSAQQFPDLHSELNLSSLELGDSALYFCASSVGLTTDTQYFGPGTRLTVL.

The CDR3: CASPLMITGEVSYNEQFF. The CDR3 DNA sequence: TGTGCCAGTCCCCTCATGATAACAGGGGAAGTCTCCTACAATGAGCAGTTCTTC. J is TRBJ2-1 and V is TRBV19, with TRBD1 matching over 7 bases. Germline V gene data show CDR1 as LNHDA and CDR2 as SQIVND (reference sequence). This CDR3 region has 18 residues. The V gene end was trimmed by 8 bases and the J gene end by 0 bases; junction bases not matched to a gene: 16. Variable domain in full (rest from reference TRBV19 and TRBJ2-1): DGGITQSPKYLFRKEGQNVTLSCEQNLNHDAMYWYRQDPGQGLRLIYYSQIVNDFQKGDIAEGYSVSREKKESFPLTVTSAQKNPTAFYLCASPLMITGEVSYNEQFFGPGTRLTVL.

V is TRBV14 and J is TRBJ2-7; tentative D call: TRBD2 (6 bases). Germline-derived CDR1 and CDR2 are SGHDN and FVKESK. Trimming left V 1 base short and J 6 bases short, with 10 bases between. This CDR3 has 13 amino acids. The CDR3 nucleotides read TGTGCCAGCAGCCAAGTCGCGGGATCCGAGCAGTACTTC. Translated, it gives CASSQVAGSEQYF.

V is TRBV4-1 and J is TRBJ2-2; 9 nucleotides agree with TRBD1. This CDR3 comprises 15 residues. The J segment lost 9 bases and the V segment lost 5 bases, leaving 10 bases of the junction unmatched. CDR1 and CDR2 from the germline V gene are MGHRA and YSYEKL. As DNA, the CDR3 is TGCGCCAGCAGCTTACCCGGGACAGGGATTAGGGAGCTGTTTTTT. Protein product: CASSLPGTGIRELFF.

The chain has TRBV15 and TRBJ2-1; a weak D match, TRBD1 (6 bases). Deletions cut 1 base from V and 4 bases from J, with 14 bases between. Germline V gene lookup returns CDR1 LNHNV and CDR2 YYDKDF (reference sequence). The CDR3 runs 16 residues. CDR3 nucleotides: TGTGCCACCAGCAGAGTTCCCGGGACAAGATACAATGAGCAGTTCTTC. Amino acids: CATSRVPGTRYNEQFF.

The gene calls are TRBV19 and TRBJ1-1, with 7 bases identical to TRBD1. From germline, CDR1 is LNHDA and CDR2 SQIVND (reference sequence). J lost 1 base, V lost 0 bases, and 2 bases had no gene match. The CDR3 covers 15 residues. The CDR3 DNA reads TGTGCCAGTAGTATAGACAGGGGGAGGAACACTGAAGCTTTCTTT. It codes for CASSIDRGRNTEAFF.

The rearrangement joins TRBV19 to TRBJ1-2, with 8 bases identical to TRBD1. The CDR3 covers 15 residues. Germline V gene data show CDR1 as LNHDA and CDR2 as SQIVND (reference sequence). V shed 6 bases, J shed 6 bases, and the junction held 12 bases outside the gene matches. CDR3 bases: TGTGCCAGTAGCCCTGGACCAGGGGGCGCGAATGGCTACACCTTC. It encodes CASSPGPGGANGYTF. Together with reference TRBV19 and TRBJ1-2, the CDR3 gives the full variable domain: DGGITQSPKYLFRKEGQNVTLSCEQNLNHDAMYWYRQDPGQGLRLIYYSQIVNDFQKGDIAEGYSVSREKKESFPLTVTSAQKNPTAFYLCASSPGPGGANGYTFGSGTRLTVV.

The V call is TRBV18, the J call TRBJ2-7, with D unclear. Trimming took off 3 bases at V and 0 bases at J, with 9 bases between the two ends. This CDR3 is built from 14 residues. Germline V gives CDR1 KGHSH, CDR2 LQKENI. The CDR3 DNA follows: TGTGCCAGCTCACCGGCGAGGAGCTCCTACGAGCAGTACTTC. This translates into CASSPARSSYEQYF.

This clone came up once. The chain couples TRBV28 to TRBJ2-2, with 13 bases fitting TRBD2. Per germline, CDR1 MDHEN and CDR2 SYDVKM. The trim removed 3 bases at V and 8 bases at J, leaving 6 bases unmatched. The CDR3 totals 16 residues. The DNA of the CDR3 is TGTGCCAGCAGTTTTTATAGACTAGCGGGAGGTGGGGAGCTGTTTTTT. Encoded protein: CASSFYRLAGGGELFF.

The chain recombines TRBV28 with TRBJ2-3; D remains ambiguous. Germline CDR1 is MDHEN and CDR2 is SYDVKM. The CDR3 is 13 amino acids. With 6 bases removed from V and 1 base from J, the gap between germline ends came to 8 bases. The CDR3 region is CASSPGGTDTQYF. The CDR3 nucleotides are TGTGCCAGCAGCCCCGGAGGCACAGATACGCAGTATTTT. Based on the CDR3 plus reference TRBV28 and TRBJ2-3, the full variable domain is DVKVTQSSRYLVKRTGEKVFLECVQDMDHENMFWYRQDPGLGLRLIYFSYDVKMKEKGDIPEGYSVSREKKERFSLILESASTNQTSMYLCASSPGGTDTQYFGPGTRLTVL.

This clone was counted a single time. This chain uses TRBV6-1 with TRBJ2-2; 8 bases agree with TRBD2. With 2 bases clipped from V and 5 bases from J, the junction kept 4 bases outside the gene matches. This CDR3 has 15 residues. Germline assignment: CDR1 MNHNS and CDR2 SASEGT. CDR3 in amino acids: CASSEISGVTGELFF. The CDR3 DNA reads as TGTGCCAGCAGTGAAATTAGCGGGGTAACCGGGGAGCTGTTTTTT.

The rearrangement uses TRBV6-6 and TRBJ1-1; D remains unclear. CDR3 length equals 15 residues. Trimming stripped 3 bases from V and 3 bases from J, with 14 bases between. The germline V gene has CDR1 MNHNY and CDR2 SVGAGI (reference sequence). CDR3 DNA: TGTGCCAGCAGTTATGCCAGAATCGGGGACACTGAAGCTTTCTTT. Translating it yields CASSYARIGDTEAFF.

This clone turned up a few times. The chain joins TRBV6-5 to TRBJ1-2; D is ambiguous. The CDR3 totals 16 residues. Trimming shortened V by 4 bases and J by 6 bases, and 21 bases separated the two germline ends. CDR1 is MNHEY and CDR2 is SVGAGI in the germline V gene. In DNA form, the CDR3 reads TGTGCCAGCAGTTTTGCTTCAAAGTCGGGGTTCCATGGCTACACCTTC. Its translation is CASSFASKSGFHGYTF.

The table lists this clone with a few counts. The chain employs TRBV4-1 and TRBJ1-4; 7 bases fit TRBD1. The CDR3 is 14 amino acids. Trimming cost V 2 bases and J 5 bases; bases outside gene matches: 2. The germline gives CDR1 MGHRA, CDR2 YSYEKL. For the CDR3, the DNA is TGCGCCAGCAGCCAACCGGGACAGAATGAAAAACTGTTTTTT. It encodes CASSQPGQNEKLFF.

V gene TRBV19 combines with J gene TRBJ1-5; weak D call: TRBD1 (6 bases). CDR1 is LNHDA, CDR2 SQIVND, per germline (reference sequence). CDR3 length: 15 residues. V lost 2 bases and J lost 6, with 14 bases in between. The CDR3 loop is CASSISRSGAQPQHF. The DNA for the CDR3 is TGTGCCAGTAGTATATCGAGGTCAGGGGCTCAGCCCCAGCATTTT. The full variable domain, rest sourced from reference TRBV19 and TRBJ1-5, is DGGITQSPKYLFRKEGQNVTLSCEQNLNHDAMYWYRQDPGQGLRLIYYSQIVNDFQKGDIAEGYSVSREKKESFPLTVTSAQKNPTAFYLCASSISRSGAQPQHFGDGTRLSIL.

This chain joins TRBV12-5 and TRBJ2-2, with TRBD1 matching 8 bases. The CDR3 totals 15 residues. V gave up 6 bases and J gave up 4 bases; unmatched junction bases: 7. From germline, CDR1 is LGHNT and CDR2 FRNRAP. The CDR3 loop is CASGKRQGITGELFF. CDR3 in DNA: TGTGCTAGTGGAAAGAGACAGGGGATCACCGGGGAGCTGTTTTTT.

This chain joins TRBV19 and TRBJ1-2; TRBD1 matches 11 bases. The germline V gene encodes CDR1 LNHDA and CDR2 SQIVND (reference sequence). V shed 1 base, J shed 4 bases, and the junction held 2 bases outside the gene matches. This CDR3 region has 15 residues. DNA of the CDR3: TGTGCCAGTAGTATAGGGACAGGGGGCCGCTATGGCTACACCTTC. Protein product: CASSIGTGGRYGYTF.

The V call is TRBV6-1, the J call TRBJ2-1; TRBD1 might be the D (6 bases). Germline V gene lookup returns CDR1 MNHNS and CDR2 SASEGT. Trimming removed 6 bases from V and 0 bases from J, with 9 bases in between. The CDR3 is 14 amino acids. The CDR3 region is CASRRDNSYNEQFF. The CDR3 coding sequence is TGTGCCAGCAGACGGGACAACTCCTACAATGAGCAGTTCTTC.

The J gene is TRBJ2-5, the V gene TRBV10-2; D is perhaps TRBD1 (5 bases). V lost 6 bases, J lost 4 bases, and 15 bases lay in between. The CDR3 consists of 14 residues. Germline V gene data show CDR1 as WSHSY and CDR2 as SAAADI. The CDR3 DNA is TGCGCCAGCAGAAGGGGTGGTGGGGTAGAGACCCAGTACTTC. This sequence encodes CASRRGGGVETQYF.